The rows below give T cell receptor beta chains drawn from one sample of a study of T cells after yellow fever vaccination. TCRdb used MiXCR to reprocess the 5' RACE reads, holding one entry per CDR3 protein. Here the sample spans roughly 500,000 distinct CDR3 sequences, 15% to 20% being singletons. Sample: PBMCs, taken 15 days after the yellow fever booster vaccination. Receptors originate from a man aged 30 to 45 who received the YFV17D yellow fever vaccine. CDR3s include the opening cysteine and the closing phenylalanine or tryptophan. The size field is filled for only some rows; it gives once, few, many or a size class.

TRBV4-3	few	TRBJ2-7	CASSQAQGSRKEQYF
TRBV20-1	few	TRBJ2-3	CSARAGFADTQYF
TRBV4-3	NA	TRBJ2-6	CASSYRDRDSGANVLTF
TRBV19	few	TRBJ2-7	CASSIAGGSYEQYF
TRBV11-2	NA	TRBJ1-6	CASSFGDRKSSYNSPLHF
TRBV5-1	few	TRBJ2-1	CASSSGGTSAYNEQFF
TRBV3-1	few	TRBJ2-3	CASSPGTIGSDTQYF
TRBV30	NA	TRBJ1-2	CAWSQQFYGYTF
TRBV4-3	few	TRBJ2-7	CASSQDRGGRREQYF
TRBV7-2	few	TRBJ2-3	CASSLEIAVHTDTQYF
TRBV7-6	few	TRBJ2-7	CASSKQRDGEQYF
TRBV7-2	few	TRBJ2-7	CASSPISTALSYEQYF
TRBV5-1	NA	TRBJ2-3	CASSFTRGDTQYF
TRBV3-1	few	TRBJ2-1	CASSQVGTGASNEQFF
TRBV7-2	few	TRBJ2-2	CASGASPGELFF
TRBV20-1	NA	TRBJ2-7	CSATRRGPVEQYF
TRBV7-2	NA	TRBJ2-1	CASKRDPYDEQFF
TRBV9	few	TRBJ2-1	CASSVSSGYYNEQFF
TRBV11-2	few	TRBJ1-1	CASSLTGTRTALNTEAFF
TRBV15	few	TRBJ2-7	CATSREAGFEQYF
TRBV12-3/TRBV12-4	few	TRBJ2-6	CASSLSRATTFSGANVLTF
TRBV20-1	NA	TRBJ2-7	CSVDRGRGEQYF
TRBV12-3/TRBV12-4	NA	TRBJ2-2	CASSFQAVTGELFF
TRBV9	few	TRBJ1-1	CASSHGWGGNTEAFF
TRBV20-1	NA	TRBJ1-3	CSGNDPRGVNTIYF
TRBV5-4	NA	TRBJ2-5	CASAFGGGETQYF
TRBV7-2	few	TRBJ2-1	CASSLLSGSGTLNEQFF
TRBV5-1	NA	TRBJ2-3	CASSYLAGGVVDTQYF
TRBV6-5	NA	TRBJ2-5	CASSYSPDRQETQYF
TRBV4-3	NA	TRBJ2-1	CASSLTGANNEQFF
TRBV13	few	TRBJ2-7	CASSRTSGRARTYEQYF
TRBV24-1	few	TRBJ2-3	CATSDLNTDTQYF
TRBV24-1	few	TRBJ2-1	CATSSSGSLIEQFF
TRBV6-5	NA	TRBJ1-6	CASSYSLFPGNSPLHF
TRBV5-1	NA	TRBJ2-1	CASSPPGLGSNNEQFF
TRBV3-1	NA	TRBJ1-6	CASSPGQNNSPLHF
TRBV10-3	few	TRBJ2-7	CAISEGRGEQYF
TRBV7-2	NA	TRBJ2-3	CASSYRPGPSSADTQYF
TRBV29-1	NA	TRBJ2-5	CSMGQRETQYF
TRBV25-1	few	TRBJ1-1	CASRGTWPNTEAFF
TRBV12-3/TRBV12-4	NA	TRBJ1-2	CASSRASYGYTF
TRBV7-9	NA	TRBJ2-7	CASRLGGGIQQYF
TRBV9	NA	TRBJ2-1	CASSVLEGPGYNEQFF
TRBV7-2	NA	TRBJ2-1	CASSRDFNNEQFF
TRBV13	NA	TRBJ2-1	CASSYEDRGTYNEQFF
TRBV24-1	NA	TRBJ2-3	CATASNWGRDTQYF
TRBV19	few	TRBJ1-1	CASITSGPAEAFF
TRBV7-2	few	TRBJ1-4	CASSLNRRTTNEKLFF
TRBV9	NA	TRBJ1-5	CASSPNGASNQPQHF
TRBV5-5	NA	TRBJ2-5	CASSEQGLWETQYF
TRBV6-5	few	TRBJ2-7	CASGTRTYEQYF
TRBV28	once	TRBJ2-1	CASRYSPSIMTVRPEQFF
TRBV5-1	NA	TRBJ2-1	CASSLRDPAYNEQFF
TRBV6-1	few	TRBJ1-1	CASNYRENTEAFF
TRBV7-2	few	TRBJ2-5	CASSPTLLTGQETQYF
TRBV7-9	NA	TRBJ1-5	CASSGDSRNQPQHF
TRBV5-4	NA	TRBJ2-5	CASSIGQVQETQYF
TRBV5-5	NA	TRBJ1-6	CASSLHQSYNSPLHF